The entry that follows covers one T cell receptor (beta chain) sequence. The sample contains more than one DNA sequence encoding this CDR3. Trimming took off 1 base at V and 2 bases at J, with 11 bases between the two ends. This CDR3 comprises 15 residues. The V gene's germline CDR1 is SGHTA and CDR2 FQGNSA. The method was immunoSEQ multiplex PCR; TCRdb's version includes in-frame clones alone and lacks a portion of them. The table lists 2 million to 3 million clones, 93% of them singletons. This entry comes from a study of shared clonotypes between healthy human individuals. The sequencing input was naive CD4+ T cells from PBMCs. Subset here: CD45RA+ positively selected. The chain has TRBV7-2 and TRBJ1-1; D is perhaps TRBD1 (6 bases). This clonotype was sampled from a man between 18 and 35 years old in good health. Some clones in this sample may be carry-over from other donors' samples. The CDR3 coding sequence is TGTGCCAGCAGCTTAGGAACAGGGCTTAACACTGAAGCTTTCTTT. Translation gives CASSLGTGLNTEAFF.